This T cell receptor beta chain was sequenced for a study of cytomegalovirus exposure and HLA in healthy donors. Findings and caveats of the study: Productive status was seen about 90% or about 30% of the time for most TCR beta V segments in an earlier analysis.

13 Jbeta primers and 60 Vbeta primers were used for the PCR. Some clones are missing from TCRdb's copy, which holds only in-frame ones; the method was immunoSEQ multiplex PCR. The data contain roughly 120,000 clones, 75% to 90% of them singletons. On this clone: The target antigen is unknown.

This receptor was obtained from a man between 40 and 49 years old in good health and CMV-seronegative. The sequencing sample was made of PBMCs.

The CDR3 here is CASSLRGQVLGYTF. The CDR3 DNA sequence: TGTGCCAGCAGCTTGCGGGGACAGGTCCTTGGCTACACCTTC. The rearrangement links TRBV5-6 to TRBJ1-2, with 8 nucleotides matching TRBD1. CDR3 size: 14 residues. The J segment lost 7 bases and the V segment lost 1 base, leaving 6 bases of the junction unmatched. Germline CDR1 is SGHDT and CDR2 is YYEEEE.